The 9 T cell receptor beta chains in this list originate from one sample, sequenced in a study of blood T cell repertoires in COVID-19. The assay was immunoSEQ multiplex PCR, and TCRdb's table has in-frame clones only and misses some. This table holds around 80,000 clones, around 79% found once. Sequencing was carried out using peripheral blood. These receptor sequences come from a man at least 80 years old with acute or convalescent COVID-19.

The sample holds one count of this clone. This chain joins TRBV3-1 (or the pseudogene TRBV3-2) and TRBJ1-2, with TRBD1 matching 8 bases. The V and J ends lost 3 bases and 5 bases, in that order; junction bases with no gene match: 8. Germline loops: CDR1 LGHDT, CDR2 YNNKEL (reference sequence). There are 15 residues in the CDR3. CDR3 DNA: TGTGCCAGCAGCCATCTTGGACAGGGCTTATATGGCTACACCTTC. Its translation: CASSHLGQGLYGYTF.

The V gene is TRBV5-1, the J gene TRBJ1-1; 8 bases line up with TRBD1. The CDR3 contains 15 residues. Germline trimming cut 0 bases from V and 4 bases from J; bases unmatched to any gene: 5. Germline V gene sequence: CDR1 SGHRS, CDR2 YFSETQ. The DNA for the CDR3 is TGCGCCAGCAGCTTGGTGTGGACAGGGTCCACTGAAGCTTTCTTT. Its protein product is CASSLVWTGSTEAFF.

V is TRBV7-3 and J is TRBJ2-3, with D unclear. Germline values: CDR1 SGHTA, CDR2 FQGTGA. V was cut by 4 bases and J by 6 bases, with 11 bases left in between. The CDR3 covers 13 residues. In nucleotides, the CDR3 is TGTGCCAGCAGCTCAAGGAGAGAGGATACGCAGTATTTT. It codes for CASSSRREDTQYF.

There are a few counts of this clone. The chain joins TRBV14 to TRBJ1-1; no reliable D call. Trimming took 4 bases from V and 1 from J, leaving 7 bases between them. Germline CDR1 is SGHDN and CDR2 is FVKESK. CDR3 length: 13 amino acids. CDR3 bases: TGTGCCAGCAGCCCCAACAGGAACACTGAAGCTTTCTTT. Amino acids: CASSPNRNTEAFF.

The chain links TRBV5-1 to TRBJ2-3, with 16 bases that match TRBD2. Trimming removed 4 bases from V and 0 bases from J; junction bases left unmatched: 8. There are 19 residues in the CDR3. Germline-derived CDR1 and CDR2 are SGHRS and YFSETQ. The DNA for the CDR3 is TGCGCCAGCAGCCGTCGCGGGACTAGCGGGGGGGCAAGCACAGATACGCAGTATTTT. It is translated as CASSRRGTSGGASTDTQYF.

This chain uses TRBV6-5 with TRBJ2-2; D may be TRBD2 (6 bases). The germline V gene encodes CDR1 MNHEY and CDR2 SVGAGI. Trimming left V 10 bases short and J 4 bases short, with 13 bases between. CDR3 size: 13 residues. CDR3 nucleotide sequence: TGTGCCACCTCCCTCGGGGGCACCGGGGAGCTGTTTTTT. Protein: CATSLGGTGELFF.

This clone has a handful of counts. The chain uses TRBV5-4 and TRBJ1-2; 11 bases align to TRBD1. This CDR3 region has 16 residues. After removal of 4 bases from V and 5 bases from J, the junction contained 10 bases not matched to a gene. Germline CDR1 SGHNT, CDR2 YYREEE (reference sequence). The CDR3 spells CASSSSGTGGGYGYTF. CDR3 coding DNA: TGTGCCAGCAGCAGCTCCGGGACAGGGGGAGGATATGGCTACACCTTC.

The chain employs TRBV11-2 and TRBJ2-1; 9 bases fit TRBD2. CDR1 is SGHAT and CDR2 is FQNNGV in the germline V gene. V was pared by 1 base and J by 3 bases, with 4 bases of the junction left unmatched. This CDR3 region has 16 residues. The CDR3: CASSLGNSGGYNEQFF. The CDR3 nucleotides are TGTGCCAGCAGCTTAGGTAATAGCGGGGGCTACAATGAGCAGTTCTTC.

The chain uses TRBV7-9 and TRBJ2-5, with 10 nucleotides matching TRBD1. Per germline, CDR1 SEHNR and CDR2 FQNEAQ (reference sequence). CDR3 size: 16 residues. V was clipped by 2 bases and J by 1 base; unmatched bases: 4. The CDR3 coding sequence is TGTGCCAGCAGCTTATTATGGACAGGGGGCCAAGAGACCCAGTACTTC. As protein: CASSLLWTGGQETQYF.